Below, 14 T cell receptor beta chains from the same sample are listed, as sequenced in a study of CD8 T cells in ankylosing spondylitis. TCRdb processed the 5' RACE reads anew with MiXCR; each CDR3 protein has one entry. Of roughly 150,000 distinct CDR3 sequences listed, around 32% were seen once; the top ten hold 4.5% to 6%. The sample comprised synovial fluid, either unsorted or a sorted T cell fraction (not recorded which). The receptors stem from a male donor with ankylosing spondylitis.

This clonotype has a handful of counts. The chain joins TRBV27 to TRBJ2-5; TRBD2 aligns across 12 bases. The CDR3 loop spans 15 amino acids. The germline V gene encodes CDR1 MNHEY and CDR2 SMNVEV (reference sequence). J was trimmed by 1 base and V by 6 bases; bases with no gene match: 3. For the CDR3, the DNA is TGTGCCAGCAGCACGGGACTAGCGGGCCAAGAGACCCAGTACTTC. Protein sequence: CASSTGLAGQETQYF.

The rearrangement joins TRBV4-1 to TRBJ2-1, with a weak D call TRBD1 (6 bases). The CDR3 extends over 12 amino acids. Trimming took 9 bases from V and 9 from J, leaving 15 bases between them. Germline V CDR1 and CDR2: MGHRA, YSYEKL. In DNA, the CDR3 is TGCGCCAGTTCCAGGGGCCGGGGTGAGCAGTTCTTC. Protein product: CASSRGRGEQFF.

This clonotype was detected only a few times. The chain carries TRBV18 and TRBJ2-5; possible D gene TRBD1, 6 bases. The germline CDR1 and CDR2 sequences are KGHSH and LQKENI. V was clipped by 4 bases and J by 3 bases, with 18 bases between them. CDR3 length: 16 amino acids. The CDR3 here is CASSLRDMDREETQYF. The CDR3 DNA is TGTGCCAGCTCACTCAGGGATATGGACAGAGAAGAGACCCAGTACTTC.

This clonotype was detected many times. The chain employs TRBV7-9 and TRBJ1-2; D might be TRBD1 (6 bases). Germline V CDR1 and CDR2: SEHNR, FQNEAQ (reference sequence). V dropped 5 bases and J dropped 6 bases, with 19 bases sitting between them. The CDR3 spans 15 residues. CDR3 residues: CASSPGTSTLDGYTF. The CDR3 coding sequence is TGTGCCAGCAGCCCCGGGACAAGTACTCTTGATGGCTACACCTTC.

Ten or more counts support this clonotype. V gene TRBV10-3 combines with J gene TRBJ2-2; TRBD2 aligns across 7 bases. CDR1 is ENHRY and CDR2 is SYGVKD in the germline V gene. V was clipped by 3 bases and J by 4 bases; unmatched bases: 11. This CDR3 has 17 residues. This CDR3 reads CAISESKSGVFTGELFF. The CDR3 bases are TGTGCCATCAGTGAAAGTAAAAGCGGGGTTTTCACCGGGGAGCTGTTTTTT.

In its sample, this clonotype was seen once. The CDR3 DNA reads as TGTGCCAGCAGCACGACCGGGACTAGCGGGAGGGGACCCAATGAGCAGTTCTTC. It specifies CASSTTGTSGRGPNEQFF. J is TRBJ2-1 and V is TRBV11-1, with 16 bases aligning to TRBD2. The junction had 10 bases not matched to a gene; V was cut back by 5 bases and J by 6 bases. The CDR3 is 18 amino acids. CDR1 is SGHAT, CDR2 FQDESV, per germline (reference sequence).

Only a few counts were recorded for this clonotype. The CDR3 DNA reads TGTGCCAGCAGCTTAGGAAAGCTAGCGGGGGGCTACAATGAGCAGTTCTTC. The encoded protein is CASSLGKLAGGYNEQFF. The chain joins TRBV5-6 to TRBJ2-1; 11 bases align to TRBD2. V gave up 2 bases and J gave up 3 bases; unmatched junction bases: 7. The CDR3 loop spans 17 amino acids. From germline, CDR1 is SGHDT and CDR2 YYEEEE.

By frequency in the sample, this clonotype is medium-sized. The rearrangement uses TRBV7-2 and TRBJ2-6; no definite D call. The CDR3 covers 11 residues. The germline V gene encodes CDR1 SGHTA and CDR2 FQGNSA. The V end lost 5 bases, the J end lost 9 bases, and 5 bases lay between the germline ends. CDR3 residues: CASSANNVLTF. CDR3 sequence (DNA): TGTGCCAGCAGCGCTAACAACGTCCTGACTTTC.

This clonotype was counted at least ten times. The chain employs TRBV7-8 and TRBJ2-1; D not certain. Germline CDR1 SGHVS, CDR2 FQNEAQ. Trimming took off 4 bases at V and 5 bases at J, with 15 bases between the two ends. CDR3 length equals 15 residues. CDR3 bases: TGTGCCAGCAGCTCGAGAGCTATAGGAAACAATGAGCAGTTCTTC. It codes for CASSSRAIGNNEQFF.

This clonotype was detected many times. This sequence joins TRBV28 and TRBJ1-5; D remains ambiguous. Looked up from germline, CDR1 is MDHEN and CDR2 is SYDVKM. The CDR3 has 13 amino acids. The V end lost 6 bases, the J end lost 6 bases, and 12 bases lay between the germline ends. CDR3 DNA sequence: TGTGCCAGCAGGACAACAGTAGCTCAGCCCCAGCATTTT. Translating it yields CASRTTVAQPQHF. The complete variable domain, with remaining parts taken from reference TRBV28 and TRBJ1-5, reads DVKVTQSSRYLVKRTGEKVFLECVQDMDHENMFWYRQDPGLGLRLIYFSYDVKMKEKGDIPEGYSVSREKKERFSLILESASTNQTSMYLCASRTTVAQPQHFGDGTRLSIL.

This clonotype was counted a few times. The CDR3 region is CATSRQGSYNEQFF. The CDR3 nucleotides are TGTGCCACCAGTCGGCAGGGGAGCTACAATGAGCAGTTCTTC. This chain uses TRBV24-1 with TRBJ2-1, with D possibly TRBD1 on 6 matching bases. This CDR3 contains 14 residues. Trimming left V 6 bases short and J 3 bases short, with 11 bases between. Germline CDR1 and CDR2: KGHDR and SFDVKD.

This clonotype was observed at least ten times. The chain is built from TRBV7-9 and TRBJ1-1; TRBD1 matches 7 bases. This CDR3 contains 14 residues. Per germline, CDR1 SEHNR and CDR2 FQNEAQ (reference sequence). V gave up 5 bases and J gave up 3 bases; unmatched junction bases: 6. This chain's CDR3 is CASSTTGTYTEAFF. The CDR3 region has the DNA TGTGCCAGCAGCACGACAGGGACCTACACTGAAGCTTTCTTT.

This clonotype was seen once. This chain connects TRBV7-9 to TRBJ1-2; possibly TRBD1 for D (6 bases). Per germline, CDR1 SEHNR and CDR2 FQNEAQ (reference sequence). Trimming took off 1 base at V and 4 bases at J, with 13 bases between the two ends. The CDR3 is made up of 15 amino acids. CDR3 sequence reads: CASSLEGGGTYGYTF. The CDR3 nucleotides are TGTGCCAGCAGCTTAGAGGGTGGGGGCACCTATGGCTACACCTTC.

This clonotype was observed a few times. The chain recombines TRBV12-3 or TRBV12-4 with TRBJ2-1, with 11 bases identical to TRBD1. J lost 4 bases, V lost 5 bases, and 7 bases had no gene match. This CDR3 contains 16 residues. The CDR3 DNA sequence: TGTGCCAGCAGTCCCGGGACAGGGGGGAGATACAATGAGCAGTTCTTC. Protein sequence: CASSPGTGGRYNEQFF.